These 21 T cell receptor beta chains share one sample of origin, sequenced in a study of human T cells and chemical hapten exposure. This sample's time point: patch test 1, 2 weeks after DPC sensitization. As to treatment: therapeutic diphenylcyclopropenone sensitization with weekly scalp DPC. From the RACE reads, TCRdb called clonotypes with MiXCR, one entry per CDR3 protein. The sample has about 120,000 distinct CDR3 sequences, about 12% seen once; the top ten hold around 1.5%. The source material was whole blood, sampled in connection with sensitization to the hapten diphenylcyclopropenone (DPC). The receptors here all came from a woman aged 45-65 years with alopecia areata. Some clones in this sample may be carry-over from other donors' samples.

This clonotype was seen repeatedly, ten times or more. The chain joins TRBV7-2 to TRBJ1-1; tentatively, D is TRBD1 (5 bases). V shed 5 bases and J shed 1 base, with 14 bases lying between them. The CDR3 has 15 amino acids. Germline-derived CDR1 and CDR2 are SGHTA and FQGNSA. CDR3 sequence (DNA): TGTGCCAGCAGCCCACACGGGGGATCGAACACTGAAGCTTTCTTT. Translating gives CASSPHGGSNTEAFF. The full variable domain, in which reference TRBV7-2 and TRBJ1-1 provide the parts outside the CDR3, is GAGVSQSPSNKVTEKGKDVELRCDPISGHTALYWYRQSLGQGLEFLIYFQGNSAPDKSGLPSDRFSAERTGGSVSTLTIQRTQQEDSAVYLCASSPHGGSNTEAFFGQGTRLTVV.

The genes are TRBV28 and TRBJ2-1, with D maybe TRBD2 (5 bases). The germline gives CDR1 MDHEN, CDR2 SYDVKM. This CDR3 comprises 15 residues. V was clipped by 3 bases and J by 2 bases, with 11 bases between them. Here the CDR3 DNA reads TGTGCCAGCAGTTTCTCCGGGGTCACCTACAATGAGCAGTTCTTC. This encodes CASSFSGVTYNEQFF.

This clonotype has only a few counts. The chain combines TRBV27 with TRBJ2-7; 7 bases line up with TRBD2. The germline V gene has CDR1 MNHEY and CDR2 SMNVEV (reference sequence). Unmatched junction bases numbered 7, after V lost 4 bases and J lost 7 bases. The CDR3 extends over 13 amino acids. CDR3 DNA: TGTGCCAGCAGTTACGGCGGGAGAGGGGAGCAGTACTTC. Translating it yields CASSYGGRGEQYF.

This clonotype has more than one count but fewer than ten. The gene calls are TRBV20-1 and TRBJ1-1; D unresolved. Germline CDR1 and CDR2: DFQATT and SNEGSKA (reference sequence). CDR3 length: 12 amino acids. V lost 6 bases, J lost 5 bases, and 13 bases lay in between. This CDR3 reads CSAPETGTEAFF. CDR3 DNA sequence: TGCAGTGCACCGGAAACTGGAACTGAAGCTTTCTTT.

This clonotype was seen more than once but under ten times. The chain couples TRBV21-1 to TRBJ2-3; no check of the table's D call, TRBD1, against the DNA was made. TRBV21-1 is described as a pseudogene. The CDR3 runs to 19 residues. In DNA form, the CDR3 reads TGTGCCAGCAGCAAAGCCCCGGGACAGGGTTTTCCTAGCACAGATACGCAGTATTTT. Protein sequence: CASSKAPGQGFPSTDTQYF.

The chain carries TRBV11-3 and TRBJ2-1, with no clear D. The CDR3 is 12 amino acids. The germline CDR1 and CDR2 sequences are SGHNT and YENEEA. The ends were cut back, 1 base at V and 6 bases at J, with 4 bases in the middle. CDR3 in amino acids: CASSLAPNEQFF. Here the CDR3 DNA reads TGTGCCAGCAGCTTAGCCCCCAATGAGCAGTTCTTC.

Ten or more counts support this clonotype. The chain is built from TRBV12-3 or TRBV12-4 and TRBJ1-2, with D possibly being TRBD1 (5 bases). The CDR3 has 14 amino acids. V lost 5 bases and J 4 bases, leaving 14 bases between the germline ends. The CDR3 protein is CASSNTGTGYGYTF. The CDR3 DNA reads TGTGCCAGCAGTAATACCGGGACGGGCTATGGCTACACCTTC.

Ten or more counts support this clonotype. This chain links TRBV7-8 with TRBJ1-1; D gene uncertain. The CDR3 is 13 amino acids. The germline CDR1 and CDR2 sequences are SGHVS and FQNEAQ. Trimming removed 1 base at V and 4 bases at J, with 7 bases between. The CDR3 loop reads CASSLVEVTEAFF. Written as DNA, the CDR3 is TGTGCCAGCAGCTTAGTAGAGGTCACTGAAGCTTTCTTT.

This clonotype was found a few times. The rearrangement joins TRBV19 to TRBJ2-1; D tentatively fits TRBD1 or TRBD2 (8 bases each). The CDR3 totals 22 residues. Between the trimmed V and J ends, which lost 5 bases and 4 bases, there was a span of 36 bases. Germline V CDR1 and CDR2: LNHDA, SQIVND (reference sequence). CDR3 in amino acids: CASSPGPQGAQRGTRPYNEQFF. Written as DNA, the CDR3 is TGTGCCAGTAGTCCCGGCCCCCAGGGGGCGCAAAGAGGGACTAGGCCTTACAATGAGCAGTTCTTC.

The sample holds many counts of this clonotype. This chain links TRBV7-9 with TRBJ2-7, with 9 bases identical to TRBD2. V shed 5 bases, J shed 0 bases, and the junction held 8 bases outside the gene matches. CDR1 is SEHNR, CDR2 FQNEAQ, per germline (reference sequence). The CDR3 length is 16 residues. CDR3 sequence (DNA): TGTGCCAGCAGCCCCAGGACTAGCGAGAGCTCCTACGAGCAGTACTTC. This translates into CASSPRTSESSYEQYF. Based on the CDR3 plus reference TRBV7-9 and TRBJ2-7, the full variable domain is DTGVSQNPRHKITKRGQNVTFRCDPISEHNRLYWYRQTLGQGPEFLTYFQNEAQLEKSRLLSDRFSAERPKGSFSTLEIQRTEQGDSAMYLCASSPRTSESSYEQYFGPGTRLTVT.

This clonotype was found many times. This rearrangement joins TRBV12-3 or TRBV12-4 to TRBJ2-2; 10 nucleotides align to TRBD1. After removal of 6 bases from V and 1 base from J, the junction contained 5 bases not matched to a gene. The CDR3 is 16 residues long. The CDR3 DNA follows: TGTGCCAGCAGCCTTCGGACAGGGGGGAACACCGGGGAGCTGTTTTTT. As protein: CASSLRTGGNTGELFF.

The V gene is TRBV29-1, the J gene TRBJ2-1; D remains ambiguous. The CDR3 has 11 residues. CDR1 SQVTM and CDR2 ANQGSEA come from the germline V gene. Trimming removed 5 bases at V and 5 bases at J, with 7 bases between. CDR3 in DNA: TGCAGCGTTAGAAGGAACAATGAGCAGTTCTTC. Protein product: CSVRRNNEQFF.

In its sample, this clonotype was seen a few times. The rearrangement uses TRBV3-1 and TRBJ1-1; no firm D call. The V gene lost 7 bases and the J gene lost 2 bases, with 11 bases spanning the gap. CDR3 length: 13 amino acids. The germline V gene has CDR1 LGHDT and CDR2 YNNKEL (reference sequence). The CDR3 DNA sequence: TGTGCCAGCAACGGGGAGATCAACACTGAAGCTTTCTTT. Translation gives CASNGEINTEAFF.

This clonotype came up many times. The chain employs TRBV28 and TRBJ2-4; D call uncertain. This CDR3 comprises 11 residues. The V end lost 6 bases, the J end lost 8 bases, and 8 bases lay between the germline ends. Germline values: CDR1 MDHEN, CDR2 SYDVKM. The DNA of the CDR3 is TGTGCCAGCAGCTCCCCCTACATTCAGTACTTC. As protein: CASSSPYIQYF. Full variable domain (remainder filled in from reference TRBV28 and TRBJ2-4): DVKVTQSSRYLVKRTGEKVFLECVQDMDHENMFWYRQDPGLGLRLIYFSYDVKMKEKGDIPEGYSVSREKKERFSLILESASTNQTSMYLCASSSPYIQYFGAGTRLSVL.

The genes are TRBV7-8 and TRBJ2-3; perhaps TRBD1 as D (6 bases). With 0 bases removed from V and 0 bases from J, the gap between germline ends came to 10 bases. The CDR3 runs to 16 residues. Germline V gene data show CDR1 as SGHVS and CDR2 as FQNEAQ. This chain's CDR3 is CASSLATGLSTDTQYF. As DNA, the CDR3 is TGTGCCAGCAGCTTAGCGACAGGACTTAGCACAGATACGCAGTATTTT.

This chain connects TRBV11-2 to TRBJ1-2, with 8 nucleotides matching TRBD1. CDR1 is SGHAT, CDR2 FQNNGV, per germline. V lost 5 bases to trimming and J lost 3 bases; unmatched junction nucleotides: 11. The CDR3 loop spans 16 amino acids. The CDR3 sequence: CASSPDLDRVYYGYTF. In DNA, the CDR3 is TGTGCCAGCAGCCCTGATCTGGACAGGGTCTACTATGGCTACACCTTC.

This sequence joins TRBV10-1 and TRBJ2-1, with no clear D. The CDR3 contains 16 residues. Per germline, CDR1 WNHNN and CDR2 SYGVQD (reference sequence). Trimming left V 3 bases short and J 6 bases short, with 18 bases between. CDR3 amino acids: CASSESTAGIRNEQFF. CDR3 coding DNA: TGCGCCAGCAGTGAATCCACGGCAGGAATACGCAATGAGCAGTTCTTC.

This clonotype was detected only a few times. This chain uses TRBV28 with TRBJ2-1; D uncertain. V lost 8 bases to trimming and J lost 4 bases, with 18 bases between them. CDR1 is MDHEN, CDR2 SYDVKM, per germline. The CDR3 runs to 15 residues. The CDR3 loop is CASPPNYESYNEQFF. Here the CDR3 DNA reads TGTGCCAGCCCTCCGAACTACGAATCTTACAATGAGCAGTTCTTC. The whole variable domain, remainder taken from reference TRBV28 and TRBJ2-1, is DVKVTQSSRYLVKRTGEKVFLECVQDMDHENMFWYRQDPGLGLRLIYFSYDVKMKEKGDIPEGYSVSREKKERFSLILESASTNQTSMYLCASPPNYESYNEQFFGPGTRLTVL.

The chain recombines TRBV11-2 with TRBJ1-5; 7 nucleotides align to TRBD1. Germline V gene data show CDR1 as SGHAT and CDR2 as FQNNGV. V was pared by 4 bases and J by 6 bases, with 3 bases of the junction left unmatched. The length of the CDR3 is 13 residues. The DNA for the CDR3 is TGTGCCAGCAGCTGGGGGGACAGTCAGCCCCAGCATTTT. As protein: CASSWGDSQPQHF.

The rearrangement uses TRBV28 and TRBJ1-1; D uncertain. The CDR3 length is 13 residues. With 2 bases removed from V and 4 bases from J, the gap between germline ends came to 8 bases. Germline CDR1 is MDHEN and CDR2 is SYDVKM. The CDR3 protein is CASSLPPGTEAFF. DNA of the CDR3: TGTGCCAGCAGTTTACCCCCGGGCACTGAAGCTTTCTTT.

This clonotype was observed many times. This chain uses TRBV21-1 with TRBJ2-7. TRBV21-1 is designated a pseudogene. This CDR3 has 11 residues. The CDR3, as DNA: TGTGCCAGCAGCAAAGTCGAAGGGCAGTACTTC. Translating gives CASSKVEGQYF.